The present T cell receptor beta chain was sequenced within a study of T cell responses to AZD1222 COVID-19 vaccine. Findings of the study overall: Seropositive AZD1222 recipients at baseline numbered only six or seven. Unmutated regions of variants are reportedly targeted by nearly half of spike-specific TCRs. Repertoire samples came only from after the peak T cell response.

This CDR3 is 15 amino acids long. Germline V gene data show CDR1 as LNHNV and CDR2 as YYDKDF (reference sequence). Unmatched junction bases numbered 8, after V lost 3 bases and J lost 7 bases. TCRdb's copy holds only in-frame clones and misses some; the assay was immunoSEQ multiplex PCR. The top ten clones hold less than 0.65% of a sample with approximately 270,000 clones, 90% to 95% of them seen once. Notes on this clone: Its antigen is undetermined.

Source: peripheral blood, taken 28 days after the second AZD1222 dose. This sequence joins TRBV15 and TRBJ2-7; 11 positions agree with TRBD2. This clonotype was sampled from an adult who received the AZD1222 COVID-19 vaccine. CDR3 sequence (DNA): TGTGCCACCAGCAGGATAGCGGGGGGGCCGGATGAGCAGTACTTC. Its translation is CATSRIAGGPDEQYF.